This T cell receptor beta chain was documented in a study of blood T cell repertoires in COVID-19. The overall study: Both acute and convalescent COVID-19 samples were obtained from the United States, Italy and Spain.

CDR3 length: 17 amino acids. With 5 bases clipped from V and 1 base from J, the junction kept 10 bases outside the gene matches. Germline V lookup: CDR1 MGHRA, CDR2 YSYEKL. In the authors' methods: Scientists estimated how many nucleated cells there were by amplifying reference gene primers. Produced via immunoSEQ multiplex PCR; TCRdb's table is partial and in-frame only. The V and J calls and clone size come from that table; D and trimming were worked out from the DNA. The sample lists 200,000 to 250,000 clones, about 79% occurring once. The chain employs TRBV4-1 and TRBJ2-2; 7 nucleotides align to TRBD1. This sequence was found in a man of 80 years or more with acute or convalescent COVID-19. Sequencing was carried out using peripheral blood. CDR3 in amino acids: CASSRDRPLQNTGELFF. The DNA of the CDR3 is TGCGCCAGCAGCAGGGACAGACCCCTACAGAACACCGGGGAGCTGTTTTTT.